This TCR beta chain was profiled in a study of T cells in localized non-small cell lung cancer. CDR3 size: 15 residues. V was cut by 3 bases and J by 5 bases, with 14 bases left in between. Germline CDR1 reads SGHVS; CDR2 reads FNYEAQ. Whole-study results and caveats: Higher adjacent-lung clonality was associated with shorter survival. Heterogeneity within the tumor remains possible, as just one region underwent sequencing. The study found T cell clonality highest in uninvolved adjacent lung, above tumor. Across samples, adjacent lung featured a median roughly 62 of the top 100 tumor clones.

TCRdb's copy holds only in-frame clones and misses some; the assay was immunoSEQ multiplex PCR. The table has around 39,000 clones, approximately 89% seen once; the top ten hold less than 3.5%. Notes on this clone: Its matching antigen is unknown.

The rearrangement joins TRBV7-6 to TRBJ2-1; D unclear. Source: peripheral blood, taken before any cancer treatment. The TCR originated in a woman aged 40 to 75 with stage I lung adenocarcinoma. As DNA, the CDR3 is TGTGCCAGCAGCTTGGGTTGGACCACTAACAATGAGCAGTTCTTC. Its protein product is CASSLGWTTNNEQFF.